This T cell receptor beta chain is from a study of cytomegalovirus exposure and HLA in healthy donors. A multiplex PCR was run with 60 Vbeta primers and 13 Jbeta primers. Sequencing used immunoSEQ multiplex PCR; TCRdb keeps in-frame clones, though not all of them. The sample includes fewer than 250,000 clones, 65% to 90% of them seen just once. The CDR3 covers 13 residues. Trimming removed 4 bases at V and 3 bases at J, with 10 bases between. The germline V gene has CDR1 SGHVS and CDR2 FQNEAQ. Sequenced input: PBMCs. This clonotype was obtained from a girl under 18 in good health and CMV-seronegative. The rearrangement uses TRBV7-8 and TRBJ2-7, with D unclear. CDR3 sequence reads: CASSSGSYYEQYF. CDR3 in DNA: TGTGCCAGCAGCTCCGGGTCATACTACGAGCAGTACTTC.